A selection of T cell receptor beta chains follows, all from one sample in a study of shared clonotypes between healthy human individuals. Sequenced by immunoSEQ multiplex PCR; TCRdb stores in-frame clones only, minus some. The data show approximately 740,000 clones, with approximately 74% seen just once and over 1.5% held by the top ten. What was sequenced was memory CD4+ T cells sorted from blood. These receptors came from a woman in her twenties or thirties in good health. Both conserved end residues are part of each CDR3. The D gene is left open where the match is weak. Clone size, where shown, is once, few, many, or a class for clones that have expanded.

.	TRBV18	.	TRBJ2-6	TGTGCCAGCTCACCACGAGCCACAGGGAGAAGTTCTGGGGCCAACGTCCTGACTTTC	CASSPRATGRSSGANVLTF
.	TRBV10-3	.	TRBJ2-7	TGTGCCACCCGGGCCCCGGAGGGAGGATACGAGCAGTACTTC	CATRAPEGGYEQYF
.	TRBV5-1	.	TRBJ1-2	TGCGCCAGCAGCCCCACTAACTATGGCTACACCTTC	CASSPTNYGYTF
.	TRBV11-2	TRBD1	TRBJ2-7	TGTGCCAGCAGCTTAGAAGGGGGCGGCGAGCAGTACTTC	CASSLEGGGEQYF
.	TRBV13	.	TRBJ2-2	TGTGCCAGCAGTAGTTGGAGACCTGACCCGAACACCGGGGAGCTGTTTTTT	CASSSWRPDPNTGELFF
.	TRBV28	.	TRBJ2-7	TGTGCCAGCAGTTCCGTCGGTGAGCGATACGAGCAGTACTTC	CASSSVGERYEQYF
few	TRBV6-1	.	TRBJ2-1	TGTGCCAGCAGTGAAGCGCAGTATCCCCGGAGCCATGAGCAGTTCTTC	CASSEAQYPRSHEQFF
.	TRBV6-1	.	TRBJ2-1	TGTGCCAGCAGTGATTATCTGACGGGATTTGAGCAGTTCTTC	CASSDYLTGFEQFF
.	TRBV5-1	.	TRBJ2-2	TGCGCCAGCAGCACCGCGGCAGTTAACACCGGGGAGCTGTTTTTT	CASSTAAVNTGELFF
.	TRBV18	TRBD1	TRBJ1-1	TGTGCCAGCTCTGGGGACAGGGGCGTGAACACTGAAGCTTTCTTT	CASSGDRGVNTEAFF
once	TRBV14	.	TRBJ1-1	TGTGCAAGCACCCAAGGACCGGGACTAATGGGGAGCACTGAAGCTTTCTTT	CASTQGPGLMGSTEAFF
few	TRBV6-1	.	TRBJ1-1	TGTGCCAGCAGTACGAGGGGGGGGAACACTGAAGCTTTCTTT	CASSTRGGNTEAFF
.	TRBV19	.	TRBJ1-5	TGTGCCAGTAGGACAGATAATCAGCCCCAGCATTTT	CASRTDNQPQHF
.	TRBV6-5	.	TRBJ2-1	TGTGCCAGCAGAAAACCCGGTGGGGACAATGAGCAGTTCTTC	CASRKPGGDNEQFF
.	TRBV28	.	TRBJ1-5	TGTGCCAGCAGTTTCCGCTACAATCAGCCCCAGCATTTT	CASSFRYNQPQHF
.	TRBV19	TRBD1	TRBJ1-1	TGTGCCAGTACTCAACTAGCAAACCGGGACAGGGGGACTGAAGCTTTCTTT	CASTQLANRDRGTEAFF
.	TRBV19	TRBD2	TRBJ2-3	TGTGCCAGTAGTTGGCTAGCGGGAGTAGATACGCAGTATTTT	CASSWLAGVDTQYF
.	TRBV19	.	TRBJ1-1	TGTGCCAGTAGACCCTTGGGGTACGCCCCTCTTATGAACACTGAAGCTTTCTTT	CASRPLGYAPLMNTEAFF
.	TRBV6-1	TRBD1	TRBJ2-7	TGTGCCAGCAGTGACCTCAACAGGGGCCCCGGCACCTACGAGCAGTACTTC	CASSDLNRGPGTYEQYF
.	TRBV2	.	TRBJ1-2	TGTGCCAGCATTGGGGGAGGCTATGGCTACACCTTC	CASIGGGYGYTF
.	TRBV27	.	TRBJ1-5	TGTGCCAGCAGTAACCATTATAGCAATCAGCCCCAGCATTTT	CASSNHYSNQPQHF
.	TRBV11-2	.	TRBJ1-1	TGTGCCAGCAGCACTCAACGGGACACTGAAGCTTTCTTT	CASSTQRDTEAFF
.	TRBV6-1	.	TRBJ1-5	TGTGCCAGCAGCATGACTCTCGAGTTTGCCCAGCATTTT	CASSMTLEFAQHF
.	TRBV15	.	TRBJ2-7	TGTGCCACCAGCCCAAAACAGGGAGAAGCGACCAACTACGAGCAGTACTTC	CATSPKQGEATNYEQYF
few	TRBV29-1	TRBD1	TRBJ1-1	TGCAGCTCTGGGACAGGGGGCGCAGCTTTCTTT	CSSGTGGAAFF
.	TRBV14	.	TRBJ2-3	TGTGCCAGCAGCCGTTTGAGTCAGAGGATCGGCACAGATACGCAGTATTTT	CASSRLSQRIGTDTQYF
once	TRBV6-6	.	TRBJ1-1	TGTGCCAGCAGCTCGGACAGACTGAACACTGAAGCTTTCTTT	CASSSDRLNTEAFF
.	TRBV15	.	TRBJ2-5	TGTGCCACCAGCAGAGATCCCACAGGAGAGAGAGAGACCCAGTACTTC	CATSRDPTGERETQYF
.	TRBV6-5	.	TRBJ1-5	TGTGCCAGCAGACGACAGAGAAATAGCAATCAGCCCCAGCATTTT	CASRRQRNSNQPQHF
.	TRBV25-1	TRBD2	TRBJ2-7	TGTGCCAGCAGTGTTTCTGCCACGGGACTAAGCTACGAGCAGTACTTC	CASSVSATGLSYEQYF
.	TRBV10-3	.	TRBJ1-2	TGTGCCATCAGTGACCCGGTTGGGGGGCCGAACTATGGCTACACCTTC	CAISDPVGGPNYGYTF
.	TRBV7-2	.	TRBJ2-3	TGTGCCAGCAGCTTAGCCCTAGATACGCAGTATTTT	CASSLALDTQYF
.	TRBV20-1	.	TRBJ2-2	TGCAGTGCCCCGAGAACCGGGGAGCTGTTTTTT	CSAPRTGELFF
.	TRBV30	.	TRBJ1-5	TGTGCCTGGGGGGAGGGACCTGCTCGGCCCCAGCATTTT	CAWGEGPARPQHF
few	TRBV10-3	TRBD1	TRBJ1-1	TGTGCCATCAACCGGGACAGCGACACTGAAGCTTTCTTT	CAINRDSDTEAFF
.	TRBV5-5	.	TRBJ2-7	TGTGCCAGCAGCTTGACAGGGTGGGAGCAGTACTTC	CASSLTGWEQYF
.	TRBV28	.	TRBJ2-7	TGTGCCAGCAGTTTTCGAACAGGCCGAGGCTCCTACGAGCAGTACTTC	CASSFRTGRGSYEQYF
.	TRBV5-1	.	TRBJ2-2	TGCGCCAGCAGTAGGGATGACACCGGGGAGCTGTTTTTT	CASSRDDTGELFF
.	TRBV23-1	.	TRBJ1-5	TGCGCCAGCAGTCAATCGCAGAGCCATCTTAGCAATCAGCCCCAGCATTTT	CASSQSQSHLSNQPQHF
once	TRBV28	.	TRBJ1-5	TGTGCCAGCAGTTTACCTACCCTGAGATATAGCAATCAGCCCCAGCATTTT	CASSLPTLRYSNQPQHF
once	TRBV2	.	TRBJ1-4	TGTGCCAGCAGCCTAGGGTTCGTTTCCGAAAAACTGTTTTTT	CASSLGFVSEKLFF
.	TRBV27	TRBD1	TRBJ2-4	TGTGCCAGCAGTCGACGAACCTCCGGGACAGGGGGCGTCAAAAACATTCAGTACTTC	CASSRRTSGTGGVKNIQYF
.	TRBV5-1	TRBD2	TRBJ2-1	TGCGCCAGCAGGAAGCGGGAGGGCCTATCCAATGAGCAGTTCTTC	CASRKREGLSNEQFF
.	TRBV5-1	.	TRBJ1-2	TGCGCCAGCAGCTTGATTACCGGGGATGGCTACACCTTC	CASSLITGDGYTF
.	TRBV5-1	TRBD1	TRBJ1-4	TGCGCCAGCAGCTTGGGGCAGGGGGATGAAAAACTGTTTTTT	CASSLGQGDEKLFF
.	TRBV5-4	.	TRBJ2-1	TGTGCCAGCAGCTGGGACCGCGGAGATAGGGAGCAGTTCTTC	CASSWDRGDREQFF
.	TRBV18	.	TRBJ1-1	TGTGCCAGCTCACCACGGTCAGGGTTGGACACTGAAGCTTTCTTT	CASSPRSGLDTEAFF